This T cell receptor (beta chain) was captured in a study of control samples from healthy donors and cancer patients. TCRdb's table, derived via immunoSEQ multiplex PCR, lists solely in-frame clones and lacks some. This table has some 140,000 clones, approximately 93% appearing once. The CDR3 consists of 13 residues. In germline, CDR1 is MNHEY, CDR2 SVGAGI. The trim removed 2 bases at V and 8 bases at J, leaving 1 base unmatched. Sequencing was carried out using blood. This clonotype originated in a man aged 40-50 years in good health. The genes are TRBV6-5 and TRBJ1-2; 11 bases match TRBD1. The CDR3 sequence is CASSYGTGGGYTF. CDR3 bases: TGTGCCAGCAGTTACGGGACAGGGGGAGGCTACACCTTC.